Listed below are T cell receptor beta chains from one sample, sequenced in a study of T cell repertoires in ileal Crohn's disease. Libraries were prepared by immunoSEQ multiplex PCR; TCRdb keeps only in-frame clonotypes and omits some of them. The sample shows tens of thousands of clones, about 81% of them seen only once. Sequencing was performed on ileal tissue. These receptors all come from an adult with Crohn's disease. The conserved cysteine and the conserved F or W are not part of the CDR3 here. Not all rows give a size; the values are once, few, many and, for expanded clones, a class.

j_gene	abundance	v_gene	CDR3aa
TRBJ1-5	-	TRBV4-2	ASSQETGEGLQPQH
TRBJ2-2	-	TRBV6-6	ASTLPPSGGGGELF
TRBJ2-3	-	TRBV7-2	ASSLRPGHTDTQY
TRBJ1-2	-	TRBV19	ASRPGTDDYGYT
TRBJ2-1	-	TRBV4-1	ASSQERGFINEQF
TRBJ2-7	-	TRBV30	AWSFGVGPRVEQY
TRBJ1-1	-	TRBV6-5	ASSYSPTAGTEAF
TRBJ1-1	-	TRBV30	AWSPGGLEAF
TRBJ1-5	-	TRBV2	ASRGQGGNQPQH
TRBJ2-3	-	TRBV30	AWSVGSGGPHTDTQY
TRBJ2-7	-	TRBV19	ASSARQIPYEQY
TRBJ2-3	-	TRBV15	ATSSGPNINTDTQY
TRBJ2-1	-	TRBV9	ASSVDGQLYNEQF
TRBJ2-7	-	TRBV9	ASSSHDRVVSEQY
TRBJ2-2	-	TRBV4-3	ASSPGLAWTGELF
TRBJ1-2	-	TRBV5-1	ASSLDRTGSGGYGYT
TRBJ1-1	-	TRBV9	ASSAQGFGTEAF
TRBJ1-2	-	TRBV5-6	ASSLSGFSYGYT
TRBJ2-7	-	TRBV4-3	ASSQRLAEAYEQY
TRBJ2-1	-	TRBV6-6	ASTPSRYNEQF
TRBJ2-2	few	TRBV4-2	ASSQDLGLAGGLGELF
TRBJ1-3	few	TRBV5-8	ASSSQGARGNTIY
TRBJ1-6	-	TRBV23-1	ASSQFQGNSPLH
TRBJ2-5	-	TRBV10-3	AISADRAETQY
TRBJ2-7	-	TRBV18	ASSPAGTYEQY
TRBJ2-7	-	TRBV6-5	ASSEYWRDEQY
TRBJ2-3	once	TRBV6-1	ASSGHGGGAVNTQY
TRBJ2-7	-	TRBV10-2	ASSEVVGYWEDYEQY
TRBJ2-1	-	TRBV4-3	ASSRGSGGYNEQF
TRBJ2-5	-	TRBV4-1	ASSQGTAGGGETQY
TRBJ1-6	-	TRBV11-2	ASSLGPPGQGHSPLH
TRBJ1-2	few	TRBV4-1	ASSPIILRTGDYGYT
TRBJ1-1	-	TRBV27	ASTHTQGAWTEAF
TRBJ1-2	-	TRBV6-1	ASRHRSENYGYT
TRBJ2-7	-	TRBV11-2	ASSPRAGYEQY
TRBJ2-3	once	TRBV9	ASSVADFHTDTQY